This T cell receptor (beta chain) was retrieved from a study of blood T cell repertoires in COVID-19. Germline V CDR1 and CDR2: SGHTA, FQGNSA. The CDR3 contains 13 residues. V lost 5 bases, J lost 5 bases, and 11 bases lay in between. Per the original methods: Amplification of reference gene primers was used by the study to estimate nucleated cell counts. The method was immunoSEQ multiplex PCR; TCRdb's version includes in-frame clones alone and lacks a portion of them. D and trimming were read from the DNA, whereas the V and J calls and clone size are those reported in that table. The sample records some 260,000 clones, 70% to 90% being singletons.

The J gene is TRBJ2-3, the V gene TRBV7-2; possible D gene TRBD2, 6 bases. Sequenced material: peripheral blood. The sequence came from a young man with active or convalescent COVID-19. CDR3 DNA sequence: TGTGCCAGCAGCACGAGGAGGGTAGATACGCAGTATTTT. It encodes CASSTRRVDTQYF.